A single sample gave rise to the 18 T cell receptor beta chains below, sequenced in a study of shared clonotypes between healthy human individuals. Sequencing was performed with immunoSEQ multiplex PCR; in TCRdb, only in-frame clones are kept and a portion is missing. In the table there are 400,000 to 500,000 clones, 79% of which are singletons. The source material was PBMCs. The receptor set was obtained from a woman aged 40 to 50 in good health. Some clones in this sample may be carry-over from other donors' samples.

The V and J genes are TRBV5-4 and TRBJ2-7; 12 bases align to TRBD1. V shed 4 bases and J 1 base; nucleotides not matched to a gene: 3. CDR3 length equals 15 residues. Germline CDR1 SGHNT, CDR2 YYREEE (reference sequence). In nucleotides, the CDR3 is TGTGCCAGCAGCGGGGGACAGGGGGCTTCCTACGAGCAGTACTTC. Protein sequence: CASSGGQGASYEQYF.

The chain combines TRBV15 with TRBJ1-1, with D tentatively TRBD1 (6 bases). CDR1 and CDR2 (germline): LNHNV, YYDKDF (reference sequence). CDR3 length equals 12 residues. V lost 2 bases and J 10 bases, leaving 11 bases between the germline ends. CDR3 amino acids: CATSRSGVGAFF. The DNA of the CDR3 is TGTGCCACCAGCAGATCAGGGGTAGGAGCTTTCTTT.

V gene TRBV27 combines with J gene TRBJ2-1; D gene ambiguous. Trimming shortened V by 7 bases and J by 5 bases, and 18 bases separated the two germline ends. Looked up from germline, CDR1 is MNHEY and CDR2 is SMNVEV (reference sequence). The CDR3 has 15 amino acids. CDR3 bases: TGTGCCAGCATTGCGCTACCGGACCAAGACAATGAGCAGTTCTTC. Its protein product is CASIALPDQDNEQFF.

CDR3 amino acids: CASSLGDRNTGELFF. The CDR3 bases are TGTGCCAGCAGCTTGGGGGACAGGAACACCGGGGAGCTGTTTTTT. The gene calls are TRBV13 and TRBJ2-2, with 7 bases that match TRBD1. Germline V CDR1 and CDR2: PRHDT, FYEKMQ (reference sequence). The CDR3 covers 15 residues. After removal of 3 bases from V and 1 base from J, the junction contained 2 bases not matched to a gene.

The chain combines TRBV6-1 with TRBJ1-1, with TRBD1 matching over 12 bases. The germline V gene has CDR1 MNHNS and CDR2 SASEGT. CDR3 length: 15 amino acids. The ends lost 5 bases at V and 0 bases at J; junction bases unmatched: 1. In DNA, the CDR3 is TGTGCCAGCAGTAGGGACAGGGGGCTGAACACTGAAGCTTTCTTT. Translated, it gives CASSRDRGLNTEAFF.

The chain employs TRBV18 and TRBJ1-5; D not resolved. The V gene's germline CDR1 is KGHSH and CDR2 LQKENI. CDR3 length: 12 amino acids. V lost 6 bases and J 3 bases, leaving 6 bases between the germline ends. CDR3 bases: TGTGCCAGCTCCCCGACCAATCAGCCCCAGCATTTT. Translated: CASSPTNQPQHF.

Comments on this clone: Its ends do not fully match the called genes, so a read error is possible. The rearrangement uses TRBV2 and TRBJ2-7; 11 bases are a match to TRBD1. CDR3 length: 11 amino acids. Per the germline V gene, CDR1 is SNHLY and CDR2 is FYNNEI. CDR3 bases: TGTGCCAGCAGCCGGACAGGGGGCGAGGACTTC. Its protein is CASSRTGGEDF.

The chain employs TRBV6-1 and TRBJ2-2; 8 bases line up with TRBD1. The V segment lost 4 bases and the J segment 9 bases; nucleotides outside the gene matches: 16. Germline lookup yields CDR1 MNHNS and CDR2 SASEGT. The CDR3 loop spans 17 amino acids. The CDR3 spells CASSALRRTGYQRELFF. CDR3 DNA sequence: TGTGCCAGCAGTGCCCTACGAAGGACAGGGTATCAGCGGGAGCTGTTTTTT.

The chain couples TRBV7-3 to TRBJ2-2; unclear D gene. Deletions cut 2 bases from V and 7 bases from J, with 8 bases between. Per the germline V gene, CDR1 is SGHTA and CDR2 is FQGTGA. The CDR3 extends over 13 amino acids. CDR3 loop: CASSLGLGGELFF. In DNA form, the CDR3 reads TGTGCCAGCAGCTTAGGCCTAGGCGGGGAGCTGTTTTTT. The whole variable domain, remainder taken from reference TRBV7-3 and TRBJ2-2, is GAGVSQTPSNKVTEKGKYVELRCDPISGHTALYWYRQSLGQGPEFLIYFQGTGAADDSGLPNDRFFAVRPEGSVSTLKIQRTERGDSAVYLCASSLGLGGELFFGEGSRLTVL.

The genes are TRBV18 and TRBJ2-3, with 7 bases matching TRBD1. Germline V gives CDR1 KGHSH, CDR2 LQKENI. V shed 6 bases and J 4 bases; nucleotides not matched to a gene: 1. CDR3 size: 12 residues. The CDR3 nucleotides are TGTGCCAGCTCGACAGGGTCAGATACGCAGTATTTT. Its protein product is CASSTGSDTQYF.

This clone was observed a handful of times. The gene calls are TRBV11-3 and TRBJ1-6; no clear D gene. Germline CDR1 SGHNT, CDR2 YENEEA. CDR3 size: 13 residues. V was clipped by 3 bases and J by 6 bases, with 6 bases between them. The CDR3 spells CASSFSPNSPLHF. The DNA of the CDR3 is TGTGCCAGCAGCTTCAGCCCTAATTCACCCCTCCACTTT.

The rearrangement uses TRBV18 and TRBJ2-2; D not resolved. The V end lost 0 bases, the J end lost 5 bases, and 13 bases lay between the germline ends. Germline V CDR1 and CDR2: KGHSH, LQKENI. The CDR3 runs to 16 residues. CDR3 in DNA: TGTGCCAGCTCACCACCGTCTACATCCAAAACCGGGGAGCTGTTTTTT. Amino acid sequence: CASSPPSTSKTGELFF.

The genes are TRBV7-2 and TRBJ1-2; 10 bases are shared with TRBD1. The CDR3 loop spans 14 amino acids. Trimming cost V 7 bases and J 7 bases; bases outside gene matches: 9. Per the germline V gene, CDR1 is SGHTA and CDR2 is FQGNSA. The CDR3 sequence: CASTTGGEGLGYTF. CDR3 nucleotide sequence: TGTGCCAGCACGACAGGGGGCGAGGGTCTTGGCTACACCTTC. The full variable domain, with the rest looked up from reference TRBV7-2 and TRBJ1-2, is GAGVSQSPSNKVTEKGKDVELRCDPISGHTALYWYRQSLGQGLEFLIYFQGNSAPDKSGLPSDRFSAERTGGSVSTLTIQRTQQEDSAVYLCASTTGGEGLGYTFGSGTRLTVV.

In this sample, this clone turned up once. This chain links TRBV29-1 with TRBJ2-5; 7 bases are a match to TRBD1. The J call is doubtful: the DNA matches TRBJ2-7 better. Germline CDR1 reads SQVTM; CDR2 reads ANQGSEA. This CDR3 comprises 13 residues. CDR3 sequence (DNA): TGCAGCAACCAAGGGGGCCCGACCTACGAGCAGTACTTC. Amino acid sequence: CSNQGGPTYEQYF.

V gene TRBV13 combines with J gene TRBJ2-3, with 9 bases identical to TRBD2. CDR1 is PRHDT, CDR2 FYEKMQ, per germline (reference sequence). The CDR3 covers 15 residues. Germline trimming cut 5 bases from V and 1 base from J; bases unmatched to any gene: 4. Here the CDR3 DNA reads TGTGCCAGCAGCCTTAGCGGGAGAGGCACAGATACGCAGTATTTT. As protein: CASSLSGRGTDTQYF.

This chain connects TRBV6-1 to TRBJ2-1; TRBD2 aligns across 9 bases. Germline V gene sequence: CDR1 MNHNS, CDR2 SASEGT. This CDR3 spans 15 amino acids. V lost 6 bases to trimming and J lost 4 bases; unmatched junction nucleotides: 7. The CDR3 nucleotides read TGTGCCAGCAGCCCGGGACTAGCAGGGTACAATGAGCAGTTCTTC. This translates into CASSPGLAGYNEQFF.

The rearrangement joins TRBV30 to TRBJ2-7; D perhaps matches TRBD1 (6 bases). CDR3 length: 13 amino acids. The V end was cut by 1 base, the J end by 2 bases, with 9 bases between. CDR1 and CDR2 (germline): GTSNPN, SVGIG (reference sequence). The DNA for the CDR3 is TGTGCCTGGAGTGGGGACACAACCTACGAGCAGTACTTC. It codes for CAWSGDTTYEQYF.

This chain links TRBV5-1 with TRBJ2-3, with 9 bases lining up with TRBD1. The germline gives CDR1 SGHRS, CDR2 YFSETQ. This CDR3 has 13 amino acids. J gave up 6 bases and V 4 bases, and 3 bases lay outside the gene matches. In DNA, the CDR3 is TGCGCCAGCAGCATCGACAGGGGGGATACGCAGTATTTT. Its translation is CASSIDRGDTQYF.